This T cell receptor beta chain was captured by sequencing in a study of T cells in Graves' hyperthyroidism and ophthalmopathy. Overall study context: It was at initial diagnosis, before any treatment, that peripheral blood was collected. Broader study findings: Expanded thyroid clonotypes (above 0.001) were mostly also found in blood.

RNA transcripts were the template for amplifying TCR beta CDR3 regions. When the TCR CDR3 underwent first-round RT-PCR, the HTBI primer set was used. Each CDR3 protein gets one entry after TCRdb re-called the multiplex PCR reads with MiXCR. The repertoire holds a few hundred thousand distinct CDR3 sequences, with 15% to 20% as singletons. Diagnostic decisions used clinical symptoms, serum thyroxine and TRAb, thyroid ultrasound and orbital computed tomography. With regard to this clonotype: Antigen specificity is unknown.

The CDR3 is 10 residues long. Germline CDR1 is DFQATT and CDR2 is SNEGSKA (reference sequence). The source is a woman aged 40 to 49 with Graves' ophthalmopathy. The sequenced sample was blood. This sequence joins TRBV20-1 and TRBJ2-5; D not resolved. The CDR3 is CTASQETQYF. For the CDR3, the DNA is TGCACCGCCTCCCAAGAGACCCAGTACTTC.